The sequence of this T cell receptor (beta chain) was determined in a study of T cell repertoires in aging, cancer and after chemotherapy. The CDR3 is made up of 15 amino acids. The V and J ends lost 2 bases and 0 bases respectively, with 8 bases between them. Germline V gives CDR1 MNHEY, CDR2 SVGEGT. TCR beta rearrangements were amplified from peripheral blood genomic DNA. A mixed TRB-A/B primer pool amplified rearranged TRB by multiplex touch-down PCR. TCRdb re-called the multiplex PCR reads through MiXCR, storing one row per CDR3 protein. Of fewer than 10,000 distinct CDR3 sequences in the sample, 33% are singletons; the top ten hold roughly 2.8%.

This chain joins TRBV6-2 or TRBV6-3 and TRBJ1-3; D remains unclear. This TCR came from a human donor in good health. Sequenced material: blood. The CDR3 loop is CASSYEGSSGNTIYF. DNA for the CDR3: TGTGCCAGCAGTTACGAAGGATCCTCTGGAAACACCATATATTTT.